Following are 17 T cell receptor beta chains from one sample sequenced in a study of graft-versus-host responses after intestinal transplantation. Here immunoSEQ multiplex PCR was the method, and the copy in TCRdb shows in-frame clones only, minus some. The table has roughly 69,000 clones, 80% to 95% seen once. The sample consisted of bone marrow, taken approximately 740 days after intestinal transplantation. These receptors were collected from a human patient who received an intestinal transplant, so some T cells may come from the graft donor.

This clone has only one observation. The chain has TRBV5-4 and TRBJ1-2; D call uncertain. CDR3 length: 15 residues. V lost 4 bases and J lost 7, with 20 bases in between. Germline CDR1 SGHNT, CDR2 YYREEE (reference sequence). Here the CDR3 DNA reads TGTGCCAGCAGCGAAATGGACTTCTCTCTCCCTGGCTACACCTTC. Its translation is CASSEMDFSLPGYTF.

This chain uses TRBV9 with TRBJ1-6, with D hard to call. The CDR3 totals 16 residues. The germline V gene has CDR1 SGDLS and CDR2 YYNGEE. Trimming cost V 2 bases and J 0 bases, with 9 bases left between them. The DNA of the CDR3 is TGTGCCAGCAGCGTTTCAGGTAGCTCCTATAATTCACCCCTCCACTTT. Translated: CASSVSGSSYNSPLHF.

This clone was detected a few times. This chain joins TRBV28 and TRBJ1-2; no firm D call. Trimming took off 5 bases at V and 5 bases at J, with 12 bases between the two ends. CDR1 MDHEN and CDR2 SYDVKM come from the germline V gene. The CDR3 extends over 13 amino acids. The CDR3 sequence: CASSAPQSYGYTF. The CDR3 nucleotides are TGTGCCAGCAGTGCCCCTCAGAGTTATGGCTACACCTTC.

This chain connects TRBV13 to TRBJ1-3; maybe TRBD1 (5 bases). The CDR3 consists of 16 residues. Trimming shortened V by 0 bases and J by 2 bases, and 11 bases separated the two germline ends. CDR1 and CDR2 from the germline V gene are PRHDT and FYEKMQ (reference sequence). The CDR3: CASSLGRGATGNTIYF. As DNA, the CDR3 is TGTGCCAGCAGCTTAGGCCGTGGGGCTACTGGAAACACCATATATTTT.

V usage is TRBV29-1 and J usage is TRBJ1-1; 7 bases are shared with TRBD1. Germline trimming cut 5 bases from V and 3 bases from J; bases unmatched to any gene: 6. CDR3 length: 13 residues. CDR1 is SQVTM and CDR2 is ANQGSEA in the germline V gene. The CDR3 sequence is CSVTGEEYTEAFF. Written as DNA, the CDR3 is TGCAGCGTTACAGGGGAGGAGTACACTGAAGCTTTCTTT.

The rearrangement joins TRBV27 to TRBJ2-1; D is unclear. Germline lookup yields CDR1 MNHEY and CDR2 SMNVEV (reference sequence). The CDR3 length is 12 residues. With 6 bases removed from V and 6 bases from J, the gap between germline ends came to 9 bases. The CDR3 DNA reads TGTGCCAGCAGCCCCAGTGGCAATGAGCAGTTCTTC. Residues: CASSPSGNEQFF.

The V and J genes are TRBV19 and TRBJ1-2, with 7 positions matching TRBD1. Germline CDR1 and CDR2: LNHDA and SQIVND (reference sequence). V was clipped by 6 bases and J by 7 bases; unmatched bases: 11. CDR3 length equals 14 residues. The CDR3 here is CASSLGGRNSGYTF. The DNA for the CDR3 is TGTGCCAGTAGCCTAGGGGGCCGGAATTCTGGCTACACCTTC.

The chain is built from TRBV4-2 and TRBJ2-2, with TRBD2 matching over 8 bases. After removal of 4 bases from V and 1 base from J, the junction contained 5 bases not matched to a gene. CDR3 length: 16 amino acids. Germline assignment: CDR1 LGHNA and CDR2 YNFKEQ. The CDR3 region is CASSLFAGGNTGELFF. In DNA form, the CDR3 reads TGTGCCAGCAGCCTTTTCGCGGGGGGGAACACCGGGGAGCTGTTTTTT.

The chain couples TRBV6-5 to TRBJ1-2, with 8 bases fitting TRBD1. The V gene end was trimmed by 5 bases and the J gene end by 4 bases; junction bases not matched to a gene: 6. CDR1 MNHEY and CDR2 SVGAGI come from the germline V gene. This CDR3 comprises 14 residues. CDR3 in amino acids: CASSPRQGTYGYTF. The CDR3 nucleotides read TGTGCCAGCAGTCCTCGACAGGGGACCTATGGCTACACCTTC.

This chain connects TRBV19 to TRBJ1-6; D is uncertain. Trimming pared 8 bases from V and 8 bases from J, leaving 10 bases between. The CDR3 length is 12 residues. Germline CDR1 is LNHDA and CDR2 is SQIVND (reference sequence). The CDR3 bases are TGTGCCAGTGGGTACTCCGATTCACCCCTCCACTTT. This sequence encodes CASGYSDSPLHF.

This chain links TRBV4-2 with TRBJ1-2; the D gene is possibly TRBD1 (6 bases). V gave up 5 bases and J gave up 8 bases, with 21 bases separating them. CDR1 is LGHNA and CDR2 is YNFKEQ in the germline V gene. This CDR3 comprises 15 residues. In nucleotides, the CDR3 is TGTGCCAGCAGCTACCGCTCGGCAGGGGAGACGGGCTACACCTTC. This gives the protein CASSYRSAGETGYTF.

For the CDR3, the DNA is TGTGCCAGCAGCTTGCCTAGCACAGATACGCAGTATTTT. Its translation is CASSLPSTDTQYF. This chain uses TRBV5-6 with TRBJ2-3; D is ambiguous. CDR1 is SGHDT and CDR2 is YYEEEE in the germline V gene. The V gene lost 1 base and the J gene lost 0 bases, with 3 bases spanning the gap. The CDR3 totals 13 residues.

The chain combines TRBV9 with TRBJ1-1; D is ambiguous. CDR3 size: 13 residues. Looked up from germline, CDR1 is SGDLS and CDR2 is YYNGEE. V lost 0 bases, J lost 1 base, and 4 bases lay in between. Here the CDR3 reads CASSVGANTEAFF. The CDR3 DNA reads as TGTGCCAGCAGCGTAGGGGCGAACACTGAAGCTTTCTTT.

This chain links TRBV4-2 with TRBJ1-2; TRBD1 matches 9 bases. CDR1 and CDR2 (germline): LGHNA, YNFKEQ. V lost 5 bases to trimming and J lost 3 bases; unmatched junction nucleotides: 1. The CDR3 has 13 residues. DNA of the CDR3: TGTGCCAGCAGCGGGGACAGGGACTATGGCTACACCTTC. Its translation: CASSGDRDYGYTF.

The chain joins TRBV19 to TRBJ1-5, with D possibly TRBD1 on 5 matching bases. Germline CDR1 and CDR2: LNHDA and SQIVND (reference sequence). This CDR3 has 16 residues. Between the trimmed V and J ends, which lost 3 bases and 4 bases, there was a span of 16 bases. This CDR3 reads CASSMFPRQSNQPQHF. For the CDR3, the DNA is TGTGCCAGTAGTATGTTCCCCCGACAGTCGAATCAGCCCCAGCATTTT.

The sample holds one count of this clone. V usage is TRBV7-9 and J usage is TRBJ1-5; D remains unclear. Trimming removed 4 bases at V and 5 bases at J, with 6 bases between. Germline values: CDR1 SEHNR, CDR2 FQNEAQ (reference sequence). The CDR3 runs 12 residues. DNA for the CDR3: TGTGCCAGCAGCTCTTGGGATCAGCCCCAGCATTTT. It specifies CASSSWDQPQHF.

The chain joins TRBV11-2 to TRBJ2-7; 7 bases fit TRBD1. V was pared by 5 bases and J by 3 bases, with 13 bases of the junction left unmatched. The germline V gene encodes CDR1 SGHAT and CDR2 FQNNGV. This CDR3 region has 16 residues. CDR3 sequence reads: CASSRLTGTASYEQYF. The CDR3 bases are TGTGCCAGCAGCCGACTCACCGGGACAGCAAGCTACGAGCAGTACTTC.